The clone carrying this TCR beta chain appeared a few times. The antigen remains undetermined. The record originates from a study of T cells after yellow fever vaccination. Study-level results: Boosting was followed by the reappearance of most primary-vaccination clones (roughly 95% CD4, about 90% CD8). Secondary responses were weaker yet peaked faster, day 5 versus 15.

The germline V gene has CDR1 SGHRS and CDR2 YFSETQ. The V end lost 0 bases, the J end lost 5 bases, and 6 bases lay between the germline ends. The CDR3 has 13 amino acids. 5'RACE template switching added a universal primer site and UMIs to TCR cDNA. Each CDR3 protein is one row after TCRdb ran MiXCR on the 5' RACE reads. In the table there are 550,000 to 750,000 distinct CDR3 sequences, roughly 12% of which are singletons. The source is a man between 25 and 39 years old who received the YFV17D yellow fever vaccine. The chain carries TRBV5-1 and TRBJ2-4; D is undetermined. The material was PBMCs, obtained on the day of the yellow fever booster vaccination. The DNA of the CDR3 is TGCGCCAGCAGCTTGGCCCCACAAAACATTCAGTACTTC. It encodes CASSLAPQNIQYF.